This TCR beta chain was captured by sequencing in a study of molecular identifiers for immune sequencing clone quantification. Notes on the study in general: In naive cells, clones above 20 RNA copies held under 1% of molecules, whereas in effector cells they held over 98%.

The V end lost 6 bases, the J end lost 7 bases, and 24 bases lay between the germline ends. The CDR3 is 17 residues long. A remark on this clonotype: The antigen remains undetermined.

One entry per CDR3 protein results from TCRdb running MiXCR on the PCR reads. The sample lists about 500,000 distinct CDR3 sequences; about a fifth were seen once. This TCR derives from a human donor in good health. Some libraries in this study had Jurkat cell RNA spiked in. This chain joins TRBV12-3 or TRBV12-4 and TRBJ1-4; possibly TRBD1 for D (6 bases). Sequencing used naive CD8+ T cells from blood, with Jurkat cell RNA spiked in. The subset was: FACS-sorted CD8+CD4-CCR7+CD45RA+ naive T cells. The CDR3 protein is CASSADSHRGRGEKLFF. The CDR3, as DNA: TGTGCCAGCAGCGCCGATTCACACCGGGGCAGGGGTGAAAAACTGTTTTTT.